A single sample is the source of the 8 T cell receptor beta chains below, sequenced in a study of cytomegalovirus exposure and HLA in healthy donors. The PCR had 60 Vbeta and 13 Jbeta primers. The method was immunoSEQ multiplex PCR; TCRdb's version includes in-frame clones alone and lacks a portion of them. This repertoire shows roughly 150,000 clones, 8.5% to 10% found once; its top ten account for less than 2%. Specimen: PBMCs. The source of these receptors is a man in his fifties in good health and CMV-seronegative.

This clone was seen more than once but under ten times. The rearrangement links TRBV13 to TRBJ2-5; 12 nucleotides match TRBD1. V lost 5 bases and J lost 4; bases outside the gene matches: 8. Germline CDR1 and CDR2: PRHDT and FYEKMQ (reference sequence). CDR3 size: 16 residues. CDR3 region: CASSTPQGQGAETQYF. CDR3 in DNA: TGTGCCAGCAGCACCCCCCAGGGACAGGGGGCAGAGACCCAGTACTTC.

The chain joins TRBV25-1 to TRBJ2-6, with a weak D call TRBD1 (6 bases). Germline CDR1 reads MGHDK; CDR2 reads SYGVNS. The CDR3 loop spans 16 amino acids. V was pared by 8 bases and J by 0 bases, with 14 bases between. CDR3 loop: CASSPKTGSGANVLTF. The CDR3 DNA reads TGTGCCAGCTCACCTAAGACAGGCTCTGGGGCCAACGTCCTGACTTTC.

The chain joins TRBV6-6 to TRBJ1-4; 8 bases agree with TRBD1. The germline V gene has CDR1 MNHNY and CDR2 SVGAGI (reference sequence). V was pared by 6 bases and J by 3 bases, with 9 bases of the junction left unmatched. CDR3 length: 16 residues. In nucleotides, the CDR3 is TGTGCCAGCAGACCGGAAGGGACAGGACCTAATGAAAAACTGTTTTTT. This translates into CASRPEGTGPNEKLFF.

V is TRBV5-1 and J is TRBJ2-3; maybe TRBD1 (6 bases). Germline CDR1 is SGHRS and CDR2 is YFSETQ. Trimming cost V 0 bases and J 1 base, with 6 bases left between them. The CDR3 totals 14 residues. This chain's CDR3 is CASSLEGGTDTQYF. CDR3 in DNA: TGCGCCAGCAGCTTGGAGGGGGGCACAGATACGCAGTATTTT.

This rearrangement joins TRBV19 to TRBJ1-5, with D possibly being TRBD1 (5 bases). The CDR3 is 15 residues long. V was clipped by 1 base and J by 3 bases, with 10 bases between them. The germline V gene encodes CDR1 LNHDA and CDR2 SQIVND (reference sequence). CDR3 coding DNA: TGTGCCAGTAGTATAGGGGCCAGGGTCAATCAGCCCCAGCATTTT. This gives the protein CASSIGARVNQPQHF.

This clone was picked up a small number of times. This chain uses TRBV5-1 with TRBJ2-7; 12 nucleotides align to TRBD2. J was trimmed by 7 bases and V by 2 bases; bases with no gene match: 10. CDR3 length: 16 amino acids. Germline values: CDR1 SGHRS, CDR2 YFSETQ. DNA of the CDR3: TGCGCCAGCAGCTTAACCCTAGCGGGGGGGCCGGAAGAGCAGTACTTC. Translating gives CASSLTLAGGPEEQYF.

J is TRBJ1-1 and V is TRBV7-2; D gene unclear. Germline assignment: CDR1 SGHTA and CDR2 FQGNSA. Trimming pared 0 bases from V and 1 base from J, leaving 9 bases between. CDR3 length equals 15 residues. The CDR3 region has the DNA TGTGCCAGCAGCTTAGCGGTCGGCGGGAACACTGAAGCTTTCTTT. It yields the protein CASSLAVGGNTEAFF.

The chain employs TRBV6-6 and TRBJ2-5; TRBD2 is a possible D gene (7 bases). This CDR3 region has 16 residues. Trimming stripped 7 bases from V and 4 bases from J, with 22 bases between. Germline assignment: CDR1 MNHNY and CDR2 SVGAGI (reference sequence). The CDR3 region is CASNQRGGEKRETQYF. CDR3 DNA sequence: TGTGCCAGCAACCAGAGGGGGGGCGAGAAGCGAGAGACCCAGTACTTC.